This T cell receptor beta chain was recorded in a study of T-cell memory formation after mild COVID-19. About the research overall: TCR clusters largely stayed donor specific.

Study-wide results and caveats: Day 15 to 85 contracting clones showed balanced CD4/CD8; day 15 to 37 expanders favored CD4+. Mostly located in CM and EM were contracting CD4+ clones, with contracting CD8+ clones located in EMRA. That cross-reactive memory joined was suggested by some responding clones appearing in pre-infection memory.

Turning to this clonotype: What it binds is unknown.

Germline CDR1 reads SGHKS; CDR2 reads YYEKEE (reference sequence). The germline V and J ends were trimmed by 6 bases and 0 bases, with 12 bases remaining between them. The CDR3 totals 14 residues. Each CDR3 protein is one row after TCRdb ran MiXCR on the 5' RACE reads. Among 450,000 to 650,000 distinct CDR3 sequences listed, about 20% were seen once. This TCR derives from an adult woman who had mild COVID-19 (a few samples of this study predate the infection). Cell type and time point are not known. The sequenced sample consisted of PBMCs or a T cell subset sorted from them (not recorded which). V usage is TRBV5-5 and J usage is TRBJ1-1; D is uncertain. In nucleotides, the CDR3 is TGTGCCAGCAACCCTTGGGCAATGAACACTGAAGCTTTCTTT. This codes for CASNPWAMNTEAFF.